This T cell receptor beta chain emerged from a study of T cell changes during pregnancy in multiple sclerosis. The V gene lost 5 bases and the J gene lost 3 bases, with 14 bases spanning the gap. The germline gives CDR1 SGHTA, CDR2 FQGNSA. The CDR3 is 15 amino acids. This clone was recorded once. The method was immunoSEQ multiplex PCR; TCRdb's version includes in-frame clones alone and lacks a portion of them. The sample consists of approximately 100,000 clones, roughly nine tenths of them appearing once. The clonotype originates from a female donor with multiple sclerosis, enrolled in a pregnancy study. This chain uses TRBV7-2 with TRBJ1-3; D unclear. The specimen comprised peripheral blood, sampled before pregnancy. The CDR3 DNA reads TGTGCCAGCAGCCCCCCCTCCGGAGGTGGAAACACCATATATTTT. This translates into CASSPPSGGGNTIYF.